This record looks at one TCR beta chain sequence and its context. Antigen: not known. This CDR3 is also generated by other DNA sequences in the sample. The protocol was immunoSEQ multiplex PCR, while the TCRdb copy is restricted to in-frame clones and leaves out a portion. This sample has 35,000 to 40,000 clones, with about 74% found just once. The entry originates in a study of immune evolution from preneoplasia to lung adenocarcinoma. Resections took place in Japan or China from 2014 to 2017. CDR3 length: 14 amino acids. CDR1 is MNHEY, CDR2 SVGAGI, per germline. V gave up 5 bases and J gave up 4 bases, with 12 bases separating them. The study, taken as a whole, reports: Clonality was highest in normal lung, lower in later-stage lesions apparently. Top clone share appeared to fall from AAH through AIS, MIA, adenocarcinoma.

Sequencing input: FFPE invasive lung adenocarcinoma tissue. The chain is built from TRBV6-5 and TRBJ1-5, with a possible D match to TRBD1 (5 bases). The source is a person between 60 and 69 years old with lung adenocarcinoma. This CDR3 reads CASSPDSPNQPQHF. The CDR3 region has the DNA TGTGCCAGCAGTCCCGACAGTCCGAATCAGCCCCAGCATTTT.